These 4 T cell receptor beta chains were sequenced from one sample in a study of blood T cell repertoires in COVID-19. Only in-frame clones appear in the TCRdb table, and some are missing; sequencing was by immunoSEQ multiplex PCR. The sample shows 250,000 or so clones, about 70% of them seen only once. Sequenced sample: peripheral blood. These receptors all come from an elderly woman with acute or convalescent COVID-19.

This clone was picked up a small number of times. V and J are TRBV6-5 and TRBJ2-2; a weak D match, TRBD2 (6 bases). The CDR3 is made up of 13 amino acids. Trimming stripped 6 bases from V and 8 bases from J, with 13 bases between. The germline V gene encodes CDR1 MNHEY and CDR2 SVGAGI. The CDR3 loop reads CASSERREGELFF. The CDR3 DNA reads TGTGCCAGCAGCGAGCGGAGGGAAGGGGAGCTGTTTTTT.

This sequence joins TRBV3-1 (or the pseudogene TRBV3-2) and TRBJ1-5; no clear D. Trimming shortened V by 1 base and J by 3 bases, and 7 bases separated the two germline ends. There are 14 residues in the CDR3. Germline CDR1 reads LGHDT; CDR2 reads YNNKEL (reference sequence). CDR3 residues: CASSQAQANQPQHF. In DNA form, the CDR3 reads TGTGCCAGCAGCCAAGCGCAAGCCAATCAGCCCCAGCATTTT.

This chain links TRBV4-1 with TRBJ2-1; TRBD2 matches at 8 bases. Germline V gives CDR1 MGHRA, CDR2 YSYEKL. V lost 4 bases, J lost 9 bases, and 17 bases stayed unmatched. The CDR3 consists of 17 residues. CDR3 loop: CASSPRWAGLARGEQFF. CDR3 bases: TGCGCCAGCAGCCCCCGATGGGCTGGACTAGCAAGGGGTGAGCAGTTCTTC.

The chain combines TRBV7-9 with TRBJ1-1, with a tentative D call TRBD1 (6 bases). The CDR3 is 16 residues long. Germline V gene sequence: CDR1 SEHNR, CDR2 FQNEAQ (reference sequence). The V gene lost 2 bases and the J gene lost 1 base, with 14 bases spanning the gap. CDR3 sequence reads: CASSLTQGYGNTEAFF. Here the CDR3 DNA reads TGTGCCAGCAGCTTAACTCAGGGGTATGGGAACACTGAAGCTTTCTTT. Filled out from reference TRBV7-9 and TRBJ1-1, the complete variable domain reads DTGVSQNPRHKITKRGQNVTFRCDPISEHNRLYWYRQTLGQGPEFLTYFQNEAQLEKSRLLSDRFSAERPKGSFSTLEIQRTEQGDSAMYLCASSLTQGYGNTEAFFGQGTRLTVV.